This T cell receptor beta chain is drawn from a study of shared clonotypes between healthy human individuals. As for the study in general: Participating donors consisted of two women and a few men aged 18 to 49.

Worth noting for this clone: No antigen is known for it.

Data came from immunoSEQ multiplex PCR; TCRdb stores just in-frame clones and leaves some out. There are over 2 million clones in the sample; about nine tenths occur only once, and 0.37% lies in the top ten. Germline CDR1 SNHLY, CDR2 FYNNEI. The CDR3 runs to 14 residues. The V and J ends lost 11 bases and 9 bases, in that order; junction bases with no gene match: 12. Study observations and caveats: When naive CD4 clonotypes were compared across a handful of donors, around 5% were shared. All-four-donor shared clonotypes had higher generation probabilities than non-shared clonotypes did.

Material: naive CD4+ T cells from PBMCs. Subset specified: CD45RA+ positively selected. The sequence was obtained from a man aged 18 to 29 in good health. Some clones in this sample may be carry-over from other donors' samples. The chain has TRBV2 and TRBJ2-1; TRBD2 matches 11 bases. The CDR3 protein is CAGGISGRVSEQFF. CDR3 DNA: TGTGCCGGGGGGATTAGCGGGAGGGTCAGTGAGCAGTTCTTC. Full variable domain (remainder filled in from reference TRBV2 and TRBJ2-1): EPEVTQTPSHQVTQMGQEVILRCVPISNHLYFYWYRQILGQKVEFLVSFYNNEISEKSEIFDDQFSVERPDGSNFTLKIRSTKLEDSAMYFCAGGISGRVSEQFFGPGTRLTVL.